This entry lists 17 T cell receptor beta chains sequenced from one sample in a study of CD8+ T cells in alopecia areata. Treatment meaning: oral pan-JAK inhibitor, 5-10 mg twice daily. Extracted RNA was reverse transcribed into cDNA, the sequencing template. Some clones are missing from TCRdb's copy, which holds only in-frame ones; the method was immunoSEQ multiplex PCR. Here the sample spans roughly 110,000 clones, roughly 84% being singletons. Specimen: CD8+ T cells sorted from blood, collected at week 24, from a patient treated with tofacitinib. The origin of the receptors is a human donor with alopecia areata.

V is TRBV6-5 and J is TRBJ1-2; D is ambiguous. The germline V gene encodes CDR1 MNHEY and CDR2 SVGAGI. The length of the CDR3 is 15 residues. V lost 0 bases and J lost 5, with 13 bases in between. CDR3 nucleotides: TGTGCCAGCAGTTACTCGCTTGGGAGCTCTTATGGCTACACCTTC. Translating gives CASSYSLGSSYGYTF.

The gene calls are TRBV4-3 and TRBJ1-4; 8 positions agree with TRBD1. CDR3 length: 15 residues. Germline V gene sequence: CDR1 LGHNA, CDR2 YSLEER. The V gene end was trimmed by 1 base and the J gene end by 6 bases; junction bases not matched to a gene: 4. CDR3 bases: TGCGCCAGCAGCCAAGTGGACAGGGAAGATGAAAAACTGTTTTTT. The encoded protein is CASSQVDREDEKLFF.

The CDR3 region is CASSPRTAGSYEQYF. CDR3 DNA sequence: TGTGCCAGCAGCCCACGCACAGCCGGCTCCTACGAGCAGTACTTC. V gene TRBV9 combines with J gene TRBJ2-5; D remains unclear. The better agreement between TRBJ2-7 and the DNA end casts doubt on the J call. Germline V lookup: CDR1 SGDLS, CDR2 YYNGEE. The CDR3 extends over 15 amino acids.

The chain is built from TRBV29-1 and TRBJ1-1; D not certain. The CDR3 is 12 amino acids. In germline, CDR1 is SQVTM, CDR2 ANQGSEA. Trimming removed 7 bases at V and 2 bases at J, with 11 bases between. The CDR3 sequence: CSAAGGNTEAFF. The CDR3 region has the DNA TGCAGCGCCGCCGGAGGTAACACTGAAGCTTTCTTT.

This clone was detected a few times. The chain carries TRBV15 and TRBJ2-7; D perhaps matches TRBD1 (6 bases). Germline loops: CDR1 LNHNV, CDR2 YYDKDF (reference sequence). The length of the CDR3 is 15 residues. V shed 4 bases and J shed 0 bases, with 13 bases lying between them. The CDR3 DNA reads as TGTGCCACCAGCAATCCGGGACACCTCTCCTACGAGCAGTACTTC. Protein: CATSNPGHLSYEQYF.

The V call is TRBV30, the J call TRBJ1-1; unclear D gene. Looked up from germline, CDR1 is GTSNPN and CDR2 is SVGIG (reference sequence). The CDR3 runs 13 residues. Trimming pared 1 base from V and 4 bases from J, leaving 10 bases between. CDR3 coding DNA: TGTGCCTGGAGTGGCAGTGCCGCCACTGAAGCTTTCTTT. Translated: CAWSGSAATEAFF.

The V and J genes are TRBV11-2 and TRBJ2-1, with D perhaps matching TRBD1 (6 bases). The CDR3 extends over 15 amino acids. Germline values: CDR1 SGHAT, CDR2 FQNNGV. Trimming removed 1 base from V and 8 bases from J, with 15 bases in between. CDR3 in amino acids: CASSLGGRLADEQFF. DNA for the CDR3: TGTGCCAGCAGCTTAGGGGGGCGCCTAGCAGATGAGCAGTTCTTC. Together with reference TRBV11-2 and TRBJ2-1, the CDR3 gives the full variable domain: EAGVAQSPRYKIIEKRQSVAFWCNPISGHATLYWYQQILGQGPKLLIQFQNNGVVDDSQLPKDRFSAERLKGVDSTLKIQPAKLEDSAVYLCASSLGGRLADEQFFGPGTRLTVL.

The chain carries TRBV5-4 and TRBJ1-2; D is possibly TRBD1 (6 bases). This CDR3 region has 16 residues. V dropped 3 bases and J dropped 5 bases, with 20 bases sitting between them. From germline, CDR1 is SGHNT and CDR2 YYREEE (reference sequence). This CDR3 is CASSWQGGSPGYGYTF. The CDR3 nucleotides read TGTGCCAGCAGCTGGCAAGGGGGGTCCCCTGGATATGGCTACACCTTC.

This clone was detected once. This chain links TRBV6-6 with TRBJ2-7, with D maybe TRBD1 (6 bases). Germline V gene sequence: CDR1 MNHNY, CDR2 SVGAGI (reference sequence). The CDR3 has 14 residues. Trimming removed 5 bases from V and 0 bases from J, with 11 bases in between. The CDR3 DNA is TGTGCCAGCAGTACCGACAGGTTCTCCTACGAGCAGTACTTC. Residues: CASSTDRFSYEQYF.

The CDR3 loop is CASSQSEQGYYEQYF. The CDR3 DNA sequence: TGTGCCAGCAGCCAGAGTGAACAGGGATACTACGAGCAGTACTTC. The genes are TRBV7-8 and TRBJ2-7; a weak D match, TRBD1 (6 bases). The CDR3 runs 15 residues. V lost 5 bases and J 3 bases, leaving 17 bases between the germline ends. Germline assignment: CDR1 SGHVS and CDR2 FQNEAQ.

The CDR3 region is CASSLGTGGSYEQYF. CDR3 nucleotides: TGTGCCAGCAGCCTCGGGACAGGGGGCTCCTACGAGCAGTACTTC. The J gene is TRBJ2-7, the V gene TRBV5-4; 11 nucleotides match TRBD1. With V trimmed by 4 bases and J by 0 bases, 3 bases remained unmatched. The CDR3 covers 15 residues. Per the germline V gene, CDR1 is SGHNT and CDR2 is YYREEE (reference sequence).

This chain joins TRBV10-3 and TRBJ1-3; D ambiguous. V lost 0 bases and J lost 4, with 4 bases in between. The germline gives CDR1 ENHRY, CDR2 SYGVKD. There are 13 residues in the CDR3. CDR3 nucleotide sequence: TGTGCCATCAGTGAGTCGCTCGGAAACACCATATATTTT. It translates to CAISESLGNTIYF.

The gene calls are TRBV29-1 and TRBJ1-2; D is possibly TRBD1 (6 bases). The CDR3 loop spans 15 amino acids. V was clipped by 0 bases and J by 2 bases, with 13 bases between them. CDR1 SQVTM and CDR2 ANQGSEA come from the germline V gene. The CDR3 nucleotides read TGCAGCGTTGAAGATGAGACAGGACCGAACTATGGCTACACCTTC. Encoded protein: CSVEDETGPNYGYTF.

The gene calls are TRBV9 and TRBJ2-3, with D perhaps TRBD2 (6 bases). This CDR3 region has 15 residues. Looked up from germline, CDR1 is SGDLS and CDR2 is YYNGEE. V was clipped by 2 bases and J by 6 bases, with 16 bases between them. CDR3 DNA sequence: TGTGCCAGCAGCGTCTTTGGGGGGTCCACGGATACGCAGTATTTT. This encodes CASSVFGGSTDTQYF.

The genes are TRBV4-3 and TRBJ2-3, with D possibly being TRBD2 (5 bases). From germline, CDR1 is LGHNA and CDR2 YSLEER. Trimming cost V 4 bases and J 2 bases, with 25 bases left between them. The CDR3 is 19 residues long. The CDR3 here is CASSLGRSGNDYFTDTQYF. The CDR3 nucleotides are TGCGCCAGCAGCCTCGGACGCTCCGGGAACGACTATTTCACAGATACGCAGTATTTT.

CDR3 loop: CSVEDSNTGELFF. The CDR3, as DNA: TGCAGCGTTGAAGATAGCAACACCGGGGAGCTGTTTTTT. V and J are TRBV29-1 and TRBJ2-2; D remains unclear. Looked up from germline, CDR1 is SQVTM and CDR2 is ANQGSEA. This CDR3 has 13 amino acids. The germline V and J ends were trimmed by 0 bases and 2 bases, with 4 bases remaining between them.

This clone is a singleton in its sample. This chain connects TRBV25-1 to TRBJ2-3, with TRBD1 matching 12 bases. The junction had 4 bases not matched to a gene; V was cut back by 3 bases and J by 6 bases. The CDR3 is 15 residues long. CDR1 MGHDK and CDR2 SYGVNS come from the germline V gene. In nucleotides, the CDR3 is TGTGCCAGCAGTGAGGGGGACAGGGGGCGCGATACGCAGTATTTT. Protein product: CASSEGDRGRDTQYF.